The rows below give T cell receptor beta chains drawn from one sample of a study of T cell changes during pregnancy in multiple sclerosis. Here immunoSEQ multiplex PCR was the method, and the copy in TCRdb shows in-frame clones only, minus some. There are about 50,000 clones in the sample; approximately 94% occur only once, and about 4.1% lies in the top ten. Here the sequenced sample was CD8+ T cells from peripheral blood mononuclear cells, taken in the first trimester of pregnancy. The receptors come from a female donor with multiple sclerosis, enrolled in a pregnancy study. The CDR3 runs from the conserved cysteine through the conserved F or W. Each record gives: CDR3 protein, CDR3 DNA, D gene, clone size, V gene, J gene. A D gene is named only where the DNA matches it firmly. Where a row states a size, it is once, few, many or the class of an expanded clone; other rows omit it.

CDR3 protein: CASSQGLGPEAFF; CDR3 DNA: TGTGCCAGCAGCCAGGGCCTCGGCCCTGAAGCTTTCTTT; D gene: .; clone size: .; V gene: TRBV11-2; J gene: TRBJ1-1
CDR3 protein: CATGRGNEKLFF; CDR3 DNA: TGTGCCACCGGGAGGGGAAATGAAAAACTGTTTTTT; D gene: .; clone size: .; V gene: TRBV19; J gene: TRBJ1-4
CDR3 protein: CASSEGTGSGNTIYF; CDR3 DNA: TGTGCCAGCAGTGAAGGTACGGGCTCTGGAAACACCATATATTTT; D gene: .; clone size: .; V gene: TRBV2; J gene: TRBJ1-3
CDR3 protein: CASSEGLAYEQYF; CDR3 DNA: TGCGCCAGCAGTGAGGGGTTAGCGTACGAGCAGTACTTC; D gene: .; clone size: .; V gene: TRBV10-2; J gene: TRBJ2-7
CDR3 protein: CASSPRTGHYEQYF; CDR3 DNA: TGTGCCAGCAGCCCACGGACAGGACACTACGAGCAGTACTTC; D gene: TRBD1; clone size: once; V gene: TRBV5-5; J gene: TRBJ2-7
CDR3 protein: CASSLVEDPYYEQYF; CDR3 DNA: TGTGCCAGCAGCTTGGTGGAGGACCCTTACTACGAGCAGTACTTC; D gene: .; clone size: .; V gene: TRBV5-5; J gene: TRBJ2-7
CDR3 protein: CARSWTGENQPQHF; CDR3 DNA: TGTGCCAGAAGTTGGACAGGGGAAAATCAGCCCCAGCATTTT; D gene: TRBD1; clone size: .; V gene: TRBV5-3; J gene: TRBJ1-5
CDR3 protein: CASSPGTRIPGEFF; CDR3 DNA: TGTGCCAGCAGTCCCGGGACTAGAATACCCGGGGAATTCTTC; D gene: TRBD2; clone size: .; V gene: TRBV27; J gene: TRBJ2-1
CDR3 protein: CATSRVTGAYNEQFF; CDR3 DNA: TGTGCCACCAGCAGAGTCACGGGAGCATACAATGAGCAGTTCTTC; D gene: .; clone size: .; V gene: TRBV15; J gene: TRBJ2-1
CDR3 protein: CASSLKTSRPFTDTQYF; CDR3 DNA: TGTGCCAGCAGCTTAAAGACTTCCCGTCCCTTCACAGATACGCAGTATTTT; D gene: .; clone size: .; V gene: TRBV7-2; J gene: TRBJ2-3
CDR3 protein: CASSPWVAGGPGDQYF; CDR3 DNA: TGTGCCAGTAGTCCCTGGGTAGCTGGAGGTCCGGGGGACCAGTACTTC; D gene: .; clone size: .; V gene: TRBV19; J gene: TRBJ2-5
CDR3 protein: CASRPRGTGANEQFF; CDR3 DNA: TGTGCCAGCAGGCCACGAGGGACAGGGGCAAATGAGCAGTTCTTC; D gene: TRBD1; clone size: .; V gene: TRBV6-5; J gene: TRBJ2-1
CDR3 protein: CASSEGQISYEQYF; CDR3 DNA: TGTGCCAGCAGTGAAGGTCAGATCTCCTACGAGCAGTACTTC; D gene: .; clone size: .; V gene: TRBV6-1; J gene: TRBJ2-7
CDR3 protein: CASSPRSSAGSKNIQYF; CDR3 DNA: TGTGCCAGCAGCCCGAGGTCGTCAGCTGGTAGCAAAAACATTCAGTACTTC; D gene: .; clone size: .; V gene: TRBV4-2; J gene: TRBJ2-4
CDR3 protein: CASSNRGVNTEAFF; CDR3 DNA: TGTGCCAGCAGCAACAGGGGGGTGAACACTGAAGCTTTCTTT; D gene: TRBD1; clone size: .; V gene: TRBV6-1; J gene: TRBJ1-1
CDR3 protein: CASSYSRVLHWNEQFF; CDR3 DNA: TGTGCCAGCAGTTACTCCAGGGTCCTCCACTGGAATGAGCAGTTCTTC; D gene: .; clone size: .; V gene: TRBV6-5; J gene: TRBJ2-1
CDR3 protein: CASQVGTGDYEQYF; CDR3 DNA: TGTGCCAGTCAAGTCGGGACAGGGGACTACGAGCAGTACTTC; D gene: TRBD1; clone size: .; V gene: TRBV19; J gene: TRBJ2-7
CDR3 protein: CASSPWDNQETQYF; CDR3 DNA: TGTGCCAGCAGCCCCTGGGACAACCAAGAGACCCAGTACTTC; D gene: .; clone size: .; V gene: TRBV7-8; J gene: TRBJ2-5
CDR3 protein: CASSVKGLSNQPQHF; CDR3 DNA: TGTGCCAGCAGCGTAAAGGGGCTAAGCAATCAGCCCCAGCATTTT; D gene: .; clone size: .; V gene: TRBV9; J gene: TRBJ1-5
CDR3 protein: CASSLVEAGDTQYF; CDR3 DNA: TGTGCCAGCAGCTTAGTTGAAGCCGGAGATACGCAGTATTTT; D gene: .; clone size: .; V gene: TRBV7-2; J gene: TRBJ2-3
CDR3 protein: CASSPSSGRASYEQYF; CDR3 DNA: TGTGCCAGCAGTCCTTCTAGCGGGAGGGCCTCCTACGAGCAGTACTTC; D gene: TRBD2; clone size: .; V gene: TRBV27; J gene: TRBJ2-7
CDR3 protein: CASSQDPSTDTQYF; CDR3 DNA: TGCGCCAGCAGCCAAGATCCAAGCACAGATACGCAGTATTTT; D gene: .; clone size: .; V gene: TRBV4-1; J gene: TRBJ2-3
CDR3 protein: CASSERLAGGEQFF; CDR3 DNA: TGTGCCAGCAGTGAACGACTAGCGGGAGGAGAGCAGTTCTTC; D gene: TRBD2; clone size: .; V gene: TRBV25-1; J gene: TRBJ2-1
CDR3 protein: CASSPPLNTEAFF; CDR3 DNA: TGTGCCAGCAGCCCTCCTCTAAACACTGAAGCTTTCTTT; D gene: .; clone size: .; V gene: TRBV7-9; J gene: TRBJ1-1
CDR3 protein: CASSWTGGSYGYTF; CDR3 DNA: TGTGCCAGCAGTTGGACAGGCGGATCCTATGGCTACACCTTC; D gene: TRBD1; clone size: .; V gene: TRBV27; J gene: TRBJ1-2
CDR3 protein: CASSVTGGAEETQYF; CDR3 DNA: TGTGCCAGCAGCGTGACGGGGGGCGCCGAAGAGACCCAGTACTTC; D gene: .; clone size: once; V gene: TRBV9; J gene: TRBJ2-5
CDR3 protein: CASSLIGETQYF; CDR3 DNA: TGTGCCAGCAGCTTAATCGGGGAGACCCAGTACTTC; D gene: .; clone size: .; V gene: TRBV11-2; J gene: TRBJ2-5
CDR3 protein: CASSPSTGDSNQPQHF; CDR3 DNA: TGTGCCAGCAGTCCGTCGACAGGAGATAGCAATCAGCCCCAGCATTTT; D gene: .; clone size: once; V gene: TRBV27; J gene: TRBJ1-5
CDR3 protein: CASRGEEAANTGELFF; CDR3 DNA: TGCGCCAGCAGGGGGGAGGAGGCGGCGAACACCGGGGAGCTGTTTTTT; D gene: .; clone size: .; V gene: TRBV4-1; J gene: TRBJ2-2
CDR3 protein: CASSLGQGDQPQHF; CDR3 DNA: TGTGCCAGCAGCCTCGGACAGGGCGATCAGCCCCAGCATTTT; D gene: TRBD1; clone size: once; V gene: TRBV7-2; J gene: TRBJ1-5
CDR3 protein: CASSADTGELFF; CDR3 DNA: TGTGCCAGCAGTGCCGACACCGGGGAGCTGTTTTTT; D gene: .; clone size: .; V gene: TRBV25-1; J gene: TRBJ2-2
CDR3 protein: CASSAVAAGTEAFF; CDR3 DNA: TGTGCCAGCAGCGCGGTGGCGGCGGGCACTGAAGCTTTCTTT; D gene: .; clone size: .; V gene: TRBV7-9; J gene: TRBJ1-1
CDR3 protein: CASSWRLAGGGTGELFF; CDR3 DNA: TGTGCCAGCAGTTGGAGACTAGCGGGAGGTGGTACCGGGGAGCTGTTTTTT; D gene: TRBD2; clone size: .; V gene: TRBV28; J gene: TRBJ2-2
CDR3 protein: CASSVETGYEQYF; CDR3 DNA: TGTGCCAGCAGCGTAGAAACGGGTTACGAGCAGTACTTC; D gene: .; clone size: .; V gene: TRBV9; J gene: TRBJ2-7
CDR3 protein: CANNPGTKNRETQYF; CDR3 DNA: TGCGCCAACAACCCCGGGACAAAAAATCGGGAGACCCAGTACTTC; D gene: .; clone size: .; V gene: TRBV10-1; J gene: TRBJ2-5
CDR3 protein: CATSLGMASGGVIYEQYF; CDR3 DNA: TGTGCCACCAGCCTAGGTATGGCTAGCGGGGGGGTAATCTACGAGCAGTACTTC; D gene: TRBD2; clone size: once; V gene: TRBV15; J gene: TRBJ2-7
CDR3 protein: CASSLPGGSGSYEQYF; CDR3 DNA: TGCGCCAGCAGCTTGCCCGGGGGGAGCGGTTCCTACGAGCAGTACTTC; D gene: TRBD2; clone size: .; V gene: TRBV5-1; J gene: TRBJ2-7
CDR3 protein: CASSFSVSYGYTF; CDR3 DNA: TGTGCCAGCAGTTTTTCGGTATCCTATGGCTACACCTTC; D gene: .; clone size: .; V gene: TRBV27; J gene: TRBJ1-2
CDR3 protein: CASMHKQVLGELFF; CDR3 DNA: TGTGCCAGCATGCATAAACAGGTCCTTGGGGAGCTGTTTTTT; D gene: .; clone size: .; V gene: TRBV27; J gene: TRBJ2-2
CDR3 protein: CASSMEDSSNTEAFF; CDR3 DNA: TGTGCCAGTAGTATGGAGGACAGTTCGAACACTGAAGCTTTCTTT; D gene: .; clone size: .; V gene: TRBV19; J gene: TRBJ1-1
CDR3 protein: CASSSQGAKEKLFF; CDR3 DNA: TGTGCCAGCAGCTCACAGGGGGCGAAGGAAAAACTGTTTTTT; D gene: TRBD1; clone size: .; V gene: TRBV7-9; J gene: TRBJ1-4
CDR3 protein: CASSILAGRDEQFF; CDR3 DNA: TGTGCCAGTAGTATTCTAGCGGGTAGGGATGAGCAGTTCTTC; D gene: TRBD2; clone size: .; V gene: TRBV19; J gene: TRBJ2-1
CDR3 protein: CASSLLAGDTDTQYF; CDR3 DNA: TGCGCCAGCAGCTTGCTAGCGGGAGACACAGATACGCAGTATTTT; D gene: TRBD2; clone size: .; V gene: TRBV5-1; J gene: TRBJ2-3
CDR3 protein: CASLQDPGSNQPQHF; CDR3 DNA: TGTGCCAGCCTACAGGACCCAGGGAGCAATCAGCCCCAGCATTTT; D gene: .; clone size: once; V gene: TRBV2; J gene: TRBJ1-5
CDR3 protein: CASSISGPYNEQFF; CDR3 DNA: TGTGCCAGCAGCATCAGCGGGCCTTACAATGAGCAGTTCTTC; D gene: .; clone size: .; V gene: TRBV7-6; J gene: TRBJ2-1
CDR3 protein: CASSLQAGTMNTEAFF; CDR3 DNA: TGCGCCAGCAGCCTTCAAGCAGGAACCATGAACACTGAAGCTTTCTTT; D gene: .; clone size: .; V gene: TRBV4-1; J gene: TRBJ1-1
CDR3 protein: CASGPGLAGHNEQFF; CDR3 DNA: TGTGCTAGTGGTCCGGGACTAGCGGGACATAATGAGCAGTTCTTC; D gene: TRBD2; clone size: .; V gene: TRBV12-5; J gene: TRBJ2-1
CDR3 protein: CASSPGPGLLTGELFF; CDR3 DNA: TGTGCCAGCAGCCCGGGCCCGGGACTACTCACCGGGGAGCTGTTTTTT; D gene: TRBD2; clone size: .; V gene: TRBV7-2; J gene: TRBJ2-2
CDR3 protein: CASSPFLAAGGEQYF; CDR3 DNA: TGTGCCAGCAGTCCCTTTCTAGCGGCGGGAGGGGAGCAGTACTTC; D gene: TRBD2; clone size: .; V gene: TRBV27; J gene: TRBJ2-7
CDR3 protein: CASSGASSYNEQFF; CDR3 DNA: TGTGCCAGCAGCGGGGCCAGCTCCTACAATGAGCAGTTCTTC; D gene: .; clone size: .; V gene: TRBV9; J gene: TRBJ2-1
CDR3 protein: CASSFGGSSYNEQFF; CDR3 DNA: TGCGCCAGCAGCTTCGGCGGGAGCTCCTACAATGAGCAGTTCTTC; D gene: TRBD2; clone size: .; V gene: TRBV5-1; J gene: TRBJ2-1
CDR3 protein: CASSLAKGQLLEQYF; CDR3 DNA: TGTGCCAGCAGCTTAGCGAAAGGACAGCTACTCGAGCAGTACTTC; D gene: .; clone size: .; V gene: TRBV7-9; J gene: TRBJ2-7
CDR3 protein: CASSLLAGNQETQYF; CDR3 DNA: TGTGCCAGCAGTTTACTAGCGGGGAATCAAGAGACCCAGTACTTC; D gene: TRBD2; clone size: .; V gene: TRBV27; J gene: TRBJ2-5
CDR3 protein: CALLSSGNTIYF; CDR3 DNA: TGTGCCCTCCTTAGCTCTGGAAACACCATATATTTT; D gene: .; clone size: .; V gene: TRBV30; J gene: TRBJ1-3
CDR3 protein: CASSLEGVQETQYF; CDR3 DNA: TGTGCCAGCAGCTTAGAAGGGGTCCAAGAGACCCAGTACTTC; D gene: .; clone size: .; V gene: TRBV11-2; J gene: TRBJ2-5